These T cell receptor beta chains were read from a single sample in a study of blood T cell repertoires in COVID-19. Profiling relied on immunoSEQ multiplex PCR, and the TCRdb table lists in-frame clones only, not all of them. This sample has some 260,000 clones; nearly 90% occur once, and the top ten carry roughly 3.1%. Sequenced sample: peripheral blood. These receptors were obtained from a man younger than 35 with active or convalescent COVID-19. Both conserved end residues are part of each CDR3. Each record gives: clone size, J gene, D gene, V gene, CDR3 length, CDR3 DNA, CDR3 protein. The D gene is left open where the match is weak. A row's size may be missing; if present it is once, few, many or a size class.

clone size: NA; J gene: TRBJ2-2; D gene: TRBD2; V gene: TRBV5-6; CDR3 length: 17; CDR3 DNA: TGTGCCAGCAGCCCGATAAAGACTAGCGGCTACACCGGGGAGCTGTTTTTT; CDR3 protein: CASSPIKTSGYTGELFF
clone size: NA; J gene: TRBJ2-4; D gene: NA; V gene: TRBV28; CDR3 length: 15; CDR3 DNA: TGTGCCAGCAGTTGGGCAGGACAGGCCAAAAACATTCAGTACTTC; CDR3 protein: CASSWAGQAKNIQYF
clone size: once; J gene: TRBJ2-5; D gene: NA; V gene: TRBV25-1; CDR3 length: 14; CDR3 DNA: TGTGCCAGCGGCCATGGACGTAGGGGGGAGACCCAGTACTTC; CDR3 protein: CASGHGRRGETQYF
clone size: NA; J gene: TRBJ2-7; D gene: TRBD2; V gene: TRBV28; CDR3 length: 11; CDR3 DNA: TGTGCCAGCAGGGGGGGGATCGAGCAGTACTTC; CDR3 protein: CASRGGIEQYF
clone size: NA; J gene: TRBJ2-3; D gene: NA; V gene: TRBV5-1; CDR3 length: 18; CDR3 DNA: TGCGCCAGCAGCTTCAATAACGGCGGACTCCCCCCCACAGATACGCAGTATTTT; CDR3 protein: CASSFNNGGLPPTDTQYF
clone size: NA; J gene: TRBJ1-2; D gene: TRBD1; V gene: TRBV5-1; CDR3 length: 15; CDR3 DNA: TGCGCCAGCAGCTCGGGACAGGGGGCTGTCTATGGCTACACCTTC; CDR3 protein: CASSSGQGAVYGYTF
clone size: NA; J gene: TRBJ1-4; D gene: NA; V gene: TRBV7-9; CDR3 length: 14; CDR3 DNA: TGTGCCAGCAGCTTAGAAACAGGGTATGAAAAACTGTTTTTT; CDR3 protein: CASSLETGYEKLFF
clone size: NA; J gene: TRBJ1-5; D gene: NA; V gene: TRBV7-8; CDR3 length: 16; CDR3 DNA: TGTGCCAGCAGCTTAGGAGCCCTGTATAGCAATCAGCCCCAGCATTTT; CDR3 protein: CASSLGALYSNQPQHF
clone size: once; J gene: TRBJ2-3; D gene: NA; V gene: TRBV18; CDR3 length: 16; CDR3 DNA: TGTGCCAGCTCACCACCGTTCGTGACTAGCACAGATACGCAGTATTTT; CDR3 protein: CASSPPFVTSTDTQYF
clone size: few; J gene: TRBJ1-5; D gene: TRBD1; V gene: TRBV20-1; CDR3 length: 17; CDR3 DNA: TGCAGTGCTACTGAACCTTACCGGGACAGGGTCAATCAGCCCCAGCATTTT; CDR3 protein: CSATEPYRDRVNQPQHF
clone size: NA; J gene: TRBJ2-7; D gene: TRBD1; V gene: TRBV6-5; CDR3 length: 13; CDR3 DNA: TGTGCCAGCGCGACAGGGGTCTTTTACGAGCAGTACTTC; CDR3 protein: CASATGVFYEQYF
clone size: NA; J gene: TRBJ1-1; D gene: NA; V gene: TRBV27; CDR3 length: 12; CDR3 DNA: TGTGCCAGCAGTTTACGGGGTGGTGAAGCTTTCTTT; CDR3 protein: CASSLRGGEAFF
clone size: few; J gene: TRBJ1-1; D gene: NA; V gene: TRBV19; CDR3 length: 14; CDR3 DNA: TGTGCCAGCAGGTTGGGGGCGCGAGGCACTGAAGCTTTCTTT; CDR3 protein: CASRLGARGTEAFF
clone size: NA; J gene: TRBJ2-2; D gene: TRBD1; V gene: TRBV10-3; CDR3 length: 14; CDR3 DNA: TGTGCCATCAGGGGACAGGAGAACACCGGGGAGCTGTTTTTT; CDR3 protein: CAIRGQENTGELFF
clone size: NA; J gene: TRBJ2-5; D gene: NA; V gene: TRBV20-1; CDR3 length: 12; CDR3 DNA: TGCAGTGCTAGTCCAGGGTTGGAGACCCAGTACTTC; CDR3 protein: CSASPGLETQYF
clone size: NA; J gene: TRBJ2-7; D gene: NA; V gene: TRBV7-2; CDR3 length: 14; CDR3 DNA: TGTGCCAGCAGCTTAGCGGCGTCAGGCTACGAGCAGTACTTC; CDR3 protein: CASSLAASGYEQYF
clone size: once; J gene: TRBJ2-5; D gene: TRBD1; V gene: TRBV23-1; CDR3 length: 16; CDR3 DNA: TGCGCCAGTAGTCAACTGGGACAGGGGGTTGGAGAGACCCAGTACTTC; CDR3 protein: CASSQLGQGVGETQYF
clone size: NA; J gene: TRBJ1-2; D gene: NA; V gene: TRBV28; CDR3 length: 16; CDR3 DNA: TGTGCCAGCACCCTACCCGCACCCACGCAGGGGTATGGCTACACCTTC; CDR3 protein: CASTLPAPTQGYGYTF
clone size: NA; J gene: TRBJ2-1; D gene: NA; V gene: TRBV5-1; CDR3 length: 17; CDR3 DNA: TGCGCCAGCAGCTTAGGTCCGGGTTCAACTCTGGGGCGGGAGCAGTTCTTC; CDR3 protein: CASSLGPGSTLGREQFF
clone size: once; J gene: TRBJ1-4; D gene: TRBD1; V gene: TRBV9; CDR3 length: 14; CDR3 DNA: TGTGCCAGCAGTCCGGGACAGGGCGTTGAAAAACTGTTTTTT; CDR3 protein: CASSPGQGVEKLFF